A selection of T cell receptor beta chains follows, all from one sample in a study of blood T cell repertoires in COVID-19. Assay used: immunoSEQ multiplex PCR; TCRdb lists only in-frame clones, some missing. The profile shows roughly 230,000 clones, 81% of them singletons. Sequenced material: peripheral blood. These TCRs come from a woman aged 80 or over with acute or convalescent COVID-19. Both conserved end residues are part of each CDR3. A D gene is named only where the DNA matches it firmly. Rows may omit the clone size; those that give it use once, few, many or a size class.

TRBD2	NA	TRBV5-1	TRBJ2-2	TGCGCCAGCAGCTTGGATGGGGGGGCGAACACCGGGGAGCTGTTTTTT	CASSLDGGANTGELFF
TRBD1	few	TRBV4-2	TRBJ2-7	TGTGCCAGCAGCCAAGGACAGGGCTCCTACGAGCAGTACTTC	CASSQGQGSYEQYF
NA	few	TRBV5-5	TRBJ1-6	TGTGCCAGCAGCTTGGAGTTCCAGGAACATAATTCACCCCTCCACTTT	CASSLEFQEHNSPLHF
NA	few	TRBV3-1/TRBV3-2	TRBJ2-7	TGTGCCAGCAGCCAAGAGGGGAGAACAGAGCAGTACTTC	CASSQEGRTEQYF
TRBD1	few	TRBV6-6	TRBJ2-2	TGTGCCAGCAGTTCGGGGACAGTTACCGGGGAGCTGTTTTTT	CASSSGTVTGELFF
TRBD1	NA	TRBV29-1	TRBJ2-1	TGCAGCGTTGGAACAGGGGACCCCTACAATGAGCAGTTCTTC	CSVGTGDPYNEQFF
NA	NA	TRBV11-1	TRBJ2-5	TGTGCCAGCAGCTTAGGTGGCCAGGGGCTGGCCGAGACCCAGTACTTC	CASSLGGQGLAETQYF
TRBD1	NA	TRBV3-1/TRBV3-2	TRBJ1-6	TGTGCCAGCAGCCTTCGACAGGGTTATTCACCCCTCCACTTT	CASSLRQGYSPLHF
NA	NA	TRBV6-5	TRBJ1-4	TGTGCCAGCAGTTATGGGGCCTCCTATAATGAAAAACTGTTTTTT	CASSYGASYNEKLFF
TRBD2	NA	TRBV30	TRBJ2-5	TGTGCCTGGAGTGTAGGTTCCCTAGCGGGACAAGAGACCCAGTACTTC	CAWSVGSLAGQETQYF
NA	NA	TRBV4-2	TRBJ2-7	TGTGCCAGCAGCCCCACCCCTTGGGAGTCGACCGAGCAGTACTTC	CASSPTPWESTEQYF
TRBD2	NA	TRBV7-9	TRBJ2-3	TGTGCCAGCAGCCCTGGACTAGCGGGGGAATCAGATACGCAGTATTTT	CASSPGLAGESDTQYF
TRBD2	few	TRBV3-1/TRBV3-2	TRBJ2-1	TGTGCCAGCAGCCCTGTCCCGGGACTAGCGGGAGTTAACAATGAGCAGTTCTTC	CASSPVPGLAGVNNEQFF
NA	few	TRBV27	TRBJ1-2	TGTGCCAGCAGTTCCTCCGCAGTTACAGTATATGGCTACACCTTC	CASSSSAVTVYGYTF
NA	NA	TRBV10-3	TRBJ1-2	TGTGCCATTTTTCAGGGGCAAGGCTACACCTTC	CAIFQGQGYTF
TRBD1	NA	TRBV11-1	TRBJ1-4	TGTGCCAGCAGCGGAACAGGGGAAGAAAAACTGTTTTTT	CASSGTGEEKLFF
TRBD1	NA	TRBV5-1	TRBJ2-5	TGCGCCAGCAGCCTTCGGACAGGGGGCGTGGGAGAGACCCAGTACTTC	CASSLRTGGVGETQYF
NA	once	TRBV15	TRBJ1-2	TGTGCCACCAGCATGGGGGGACCGCACGGGGGCTACACCTTC	CATSMGGPHGGYTF
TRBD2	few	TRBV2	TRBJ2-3	TGTGCCAGCAGGGGACTAGCGAACACAGATACGCAGTATTTT	CASRGLANTDTQYF
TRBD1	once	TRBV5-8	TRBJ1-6	TGTGCCAGCAGCCTCGACAGGGTTAATTCACCCCTCCACTTT	CASSLDRVNSPLHF
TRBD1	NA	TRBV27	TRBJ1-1	TGTGCCAGCAGTTCCCCGGACAGGCCGCAAGCTTTCTTT	CASSSPDRPQAFF
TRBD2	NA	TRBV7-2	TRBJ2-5	TGTGCCAGCTGGTTGACTAGCGGGTATTCACAAGAGACCCAGTACTTC	CASWLTSGYSQETQYF
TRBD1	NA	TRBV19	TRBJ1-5	TGTGCCAGTAGTATAACACAGGGGGCTGGCAATCAGCCCCAGCATTTT	CASSITQGAGNQPQHF
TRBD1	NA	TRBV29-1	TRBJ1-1	TGCAGCGTAGGGGGCCTGGACACTGAAGCTTTCTTT	CSVGGLDTEAFF
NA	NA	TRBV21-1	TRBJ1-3	TGTGCCAGCGGACTACAGGGGCCCGGAAACACCATATATTTT	CASGLQGPGNTIYF
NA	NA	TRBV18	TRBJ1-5	TGTGCCAGCTCACCGGCGGCCCAGTATCAGCCCCAGCATTTT	CASSPAAQYQPQHF
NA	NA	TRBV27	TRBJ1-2	TGTGCCAGCAGTTTAGGAGGGGCGGCGGATGGCTACACCTTC	CASSLGGAADGYTF
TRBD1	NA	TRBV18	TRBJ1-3	TGTGCCAGCTCCTTGACAGGGGGCGCCTCAGGAAACACCATATATTTT	CASSLTGGASGNTIYF
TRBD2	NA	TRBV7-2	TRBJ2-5	TGTGCCAGCAGTCGTAAAAGCGGGGAAGAGACCCAGTACTTC	CASSRKSGEETQYF
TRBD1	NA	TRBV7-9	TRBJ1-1	TGTGCCAGCAGCTTGTTATGGGGACAGGATACTATGAACACTGAAGCTTTCTTT	CASSLLWGQDTMNTEAFF
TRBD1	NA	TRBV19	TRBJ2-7	TGTGCCAGTAGTCGCGGACAGGGGGCGTACGAGCAGTACTTC	CASSRGQGAYEQYF
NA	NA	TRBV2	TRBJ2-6	TGTGCCAGCAGTGAAGGTCAAACTGGGGCCAACGTCCTGACTTTC	CASSEGQTGANVLTF
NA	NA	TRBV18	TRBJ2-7	TGTGCCAGCTCACCACTCAACAGGGAGAGAATCTACGAGCAGTACTTC	CASSPLNRERIYEQYF
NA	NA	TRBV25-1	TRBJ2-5	TGTGCCAGCACCCCCGCAGGGTGGGAGACCCAGTACTTC	CASTPAGWETQYF
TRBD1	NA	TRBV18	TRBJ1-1	TGTGCCAGCTCACGGGACAGGAACACTGAAGCTTTCTTT	CASSRDRNTEAFF